One TCR beta chain is described in this entry. It was considered stable Graves' hyperthyroidism when ophthalmopathy did not progress within 18 months. Lactation, pregnancy, other autoimmune disease or uncontrolled infection led to exclusion of patients. PBMCs stemmed from more than 7.5 ml fresh peripheral blood. The data were taken from a study of T cells in Graves' hyperthyroidism and ophthalmopathy. The source material, RNA transcripts, was used to amplify TCR beta CDR3 regions. First-round RT-PCR of the TCR CDR3 relied on the HTBI primer set. Each CDR3 protein is one row after TCRdb ran MiXCR on the multiplex PCR reads. The sample has fewer than 900,000 distinct CDR3 sequences; less than 20% are singletons. V was pared by 3 bases and J by 0 bases, with 13 bases between. Germline assignment: CDR1 GTSNPN and CDR2 SVGIG (reference sequence). The CDR3 spans 15 residues.

The V gene is TRBV30, the J gene TRBJ2-3; D call uncertain. This sequence originates from a young man with Graves' hyperthyroidism. Sequencing was carried out using blood. The CDR3 here is CAWRSFLYSTDTQYF. CDR3 nucleotides: TGTGCCTGGAGGTCCTTCCTTTATAGCACAGATACGCAGTATTTT.